Following are 17 T cell receptor beta chains from one sample sequenced in a study of T cell repertoires in cytomegalovirus infection (dated by TCRdb to the late 2010s). TCRdb shows the sequencer as Illumina HiSeq 1500. TCRdb applied fastp at Q25 and MiXCR to the public reads, then kept only in-frame beta chains. Every distinct CDR3 protein forms one entry, paired with its most common genes and DNA. Present in this sample are approximately 1,000,000 distinct CDR3 sequences, about a third of which were seen just once. The ten biggest clones cover about 14% of the sample. No antigen is known for these receptors. The intended sense of this specimen's treatment or condition label: in vitro stimulation with specific CMV peptide epitopes to enrich CMV-specific T cells. The input for sequencing was cultured CD8+ T cells from PBMCs, taken from culture after CMV antigen stimulation. These receptors all stem from a human donor in good health (CMV status not recorded). Some clones in this sample may be carry-over from other donors' samples.

The rearrangement links TRBV14 to TRBJ2-7, with TRBD2 as a possible D gene (5 bases). Trimming left V 2 bases short and J 9 bases short, with 14 bases between. CDR1 and CDR2 from the germline V gene are SGHDN and FVKESK. This CDR3 contains 13 residues. For the CDR3, the DNA is TGTGCCAGCAGCCAACGGGGAACTACGGTGCAGTACGTC. Protein product: CASSQRGTTVQYV.

This clonotype came up a few times. The chain is built from TRBV7-9 and TRBJ1-2, with TRBD1 matching over 7 bases. Germline V lookup: CDR1 SEHNR, CDR2 FQNEAQ (reference sequence). The CDR3 is 17 amino acids. The J segment lost 1 base and the V segment lost 0 bases, leaving 8 bases of the junction unmatched. The CDR3 protein is CASSLARRDRINYGYTF. The CDR3 region has the DNA TGTGCCAGCAGCTTAGCGCGACGGGACAGAATTAACTATGGCTACACCTTC.

V is TRBV4-2 and J is TRBJ1-1; TRBD1 matches at 12 bases. The CDR3 spans 15 residues. CDR1 is LGHNA, CDR2 YNFKEQ, per germline. The V segment lost 3 bases and the J segment 4 bases; nucleotides outside the gene matches: 3. The CDR3 DNA is TGTGCCAGCAGCCACCCGGGACAGGGGGCCACTGAAGCTTTCTTT. This gives the protein CASSHPGQGATEAFF.

The V gene is TRBV7-9, the J gene TRBJ2-1; TRBD1 aligns across 10 bases. V trimming: 6 bases; J trimming: 9 bases; junction bases outside the gene matches: 11. The CDR3 loop spans 15 amino acids. The germline CDR1 and CDR2 sequences are SEHNR and FQNEAQ (reference sequence). CDR3 amino acids: CASRSGQGVKGEQFF. CDR3 DNA sequence: TGTGCCAGCAGATCCGGACAGGGGGTAAAGGGTGAGCAGTTCTTC.

The J gene is TRBJ2-3, the V gene TRBV4-3; the D gene is possibly TRBD1 (5 bases). The CDR3 runs 15 residues. From germline, CDR1 is LGHNA and CDR2 YSLEER. V was clipped by 0 bases and J by 6 bases, with 13 bases between them. CDR3 in DNA: TGCGCCAGCAGCCAAGATCAAGGGGCGTCCGATACGCAGTATTTT. As protein: CASSQDQGASDTQYF.

This clonotype has a count of ten or more. The V gene is TRBV7-2, the J gene TRBJ2-1; D is unresolved. The CDR3 is 12 residues long. Germline CDR1 is SGHTA and CDR2 is FQGNSA. V shed 3 bases and J shed 7 bases, with 7 bases lying between them. The CDR3 DNA reads TGTGCCAGCAGCTTGCAATGGAATGAGCAGTTCTTC. Amino acids: CASSLQWNEQFF.

V and J are TRBV29-1 and TRBJ2-2, with D unclear. Trimming took off 2 bases at V and 5 bases at J, with 6 bases between the two ends. The CDR3 consists of 12 residues. Germline V gene data show CDR1 as SQVTM and CDR2 as ANQGSEA. The CDR3 loop is CSVETGTGELFF. The DNA of the CDR3 is TGCAGCGTTGAAACGGGTACCGGGGAGCTGTTTTTT.

The sample holds a few counts of this clonotype. The chain is built from TRBV12-3 or TRBV12-4 and TRBJ2-1, with 7 bases lining up with TRBD1. After removal of 5 bases from V and 9 bases from J, the junction contained 7 bases not matched to a gene. The CDR3 has 13 residues. CDR3 region: CASSTATGVEQFF. In nucleotides, the CDR3 is TGTGCCAGCAGTACAGCCACAGGGGTTGAGCAGTTCTTC.

This clonotype has only a few counts. This chain joins TRBV6-2 or TRBV6-3 and TRBJ2-2; TRBD2 aligns across 10 bases. J was trimmed by 3 bases and V by 0 bases; bases with no gene match: 4. This CDR3 spans 17 amino acids. CDR1 is MNHEY, CDR2 SVGEGT, per germline. This CDR3 is CASSYSVLAGDTGELFF. The CDR3 coding sequence is TGTGCCAGCAGTTACTCGGTGCTAGCGGGGGACACCGGGGAGCTGTTTTTT.

This clonotype was counted a few times. The CDR3 DNA sequence: TGTGCCAGCACCCCCGACAATAACAATGAGCAGTTCTTC. It translates to CASTPDNNNEQFF. The chain carries TRBV7-2 and TRBJ2-1; D unclear. Per germline, CDR1 SGHTA and CDR2 FQGNSA. The CDR3 loop spans 13 amino acids. V shed 7 bases and J shed 5 bases, with 12 bases lying between them.

The table lists this clonotype with a few counts. This sequence joins TRBV7-9 and TRBJ2-3, with 7 nucleotides matching TRBD1. Germline V gene sequence: CDR1 SEHNR, CDR2 FQNEAQ (reference sequence). After removal of 4 bases from V and 2 bases from J, the junction contained 15 bases not matched to a gene. The CDR3 consists of 18 residues. This CDR3 reads CASSSTDTGTDNTDTQYF. The CDR3 DNA reads as TGTGCCAGCAGCTCGACAGATACCGGGACAGACAACACAGATACGCAGTATTTT.

The rearrangement uses TRBV4-2 and TRBJ2-6, with a tentative D call TRBD1 (6 bases). Trimming left V 1 base short and J 0 bases short, with 10 bases between. This CDR3 spans 17 amino acids. Per germline, CDR1 LGHNA and CDR2 YNFKEQ. CDR3 sequence: CASSQGVGGSGANVLTF. The DNA of the CDR3 is TGTGCCAGCAGCCAAGGGGTAGGGGGCTCTGGGGCCAACGTCCTGACTTTC.

This clonotype was recorded at least ten times. V and J are TRBV7-8 and TRBJ2-1; D might be TRBD1 or TRBD2, each matching 6 bases. CDR1 and CDR2 (germline): SGHVS, FQNEAQ. This CDR3 region has 15 residues. Trimming shortened V by 1 base and J by 7 bases, and 14 bases separated the two germline ends. The CDR3 DNA is TGTGCCAGCAGCTTAGAGGGGGGTCCGGGGAATGAGCAGTTCTTC. Translated, it gives CASSLEGGPGNEQFF. Variable domain in full (rest from reference TRBV7-8 and TRBJ2-1): GAGVSQSPRYKVAKRGQDVALRCDPISGHVSLFWYQQALGQGPEFLTYFQNEAQLDKSGLPSDRFFAERPEGSVSTLKIQRTQQEDSAVYLCASSLEGGPGNEQFFGPGTRLTVL.

This clonotype came up a few times. This chain links TRBV7-8 with TRBJ2-1; 9 bases align to TRBD2. The CDR3 is 15 amino acids. V trimming: 5 bases; J trimming: 5 bases; junction bases outside the gene matches: 7. The germline gives CDR1 SGHVS, CDR2 FQNEAQ. The CDR3 DNA reads TGTGCCAGCAGCCGTAGCGGGGGCCATAACAATGAGCAGTTCTTC. Its protein is CASSRSGGHNNEQFF.

In its sample, this clonotype was seen a few times. The chain couples TRBV2 to TRBJ1-1, with 9 bases aligning to TRBD1. This CDR3 has 16 residues. The germline CDR1 and CDR2 sequences are SNHLY and FYNNEI. V gave up 1 base and J gave up 6 bases; unmatched junction bases: 9. CDR3: CASSEGTGAGTPEAFF. The DNA for the CDR3 is TGTGCCAGCAGTGAAGGGACAGGGGCCGGTACCCCTGAAGCTTTCTTT.

This clonotype has only a few counts. This rearrangement joins TRBV27 to TRBJ2-1; TRBD1 or TRBD2 may be the D gene (6 bases each). Trimming pared 2 bases from V and 7 bases from J, leaving 15 bases between. The germline V gene has CDR1 MNHEY and CDR2 SMNVEV (reference sequence). This CDR3 has 15 residues. The CDR3 reads CASSLVKGGTNEQFF. The CDR3 bases are TGTGCCAGCAGTTTAGTGAAGGGGGGTACTAATGAGCAGTTCTTC.

The CDR3 coding sequence is TGTGCCAGCACCAACGGGGGGGAGACCCAGTACTTC. Translation: CASTNGGETQYF. The chain employs TRBV6-6 and TRBJ2-5; 7 positions agree with TRBD2. The CDR3 runs 12 residues. Germline V gives CDR1 MNHNY, CDR2 SVGAGI (reference sequence). The V segment lost 7 bases and the J segment 5 bases; nucleotides outside the gene matches: 4.